This T cell receptor (beta chain) is from a study of blood T cell repertoires in COVID-19. Study overall: Specimens from acute and convalescent COVID-19 originated in the United States, Italy and Spain. Nucleic acid was either cDNA or gDNA, and it came from T cells, B-cell-depleted T cells, or PBMCs.

In the source study's methods: Counts of nucleated cells, estimated from reference gene primer amplification, were obtained. TCRdb's table, derived via immunoSEQ multiplex PCR, lists solely in-frame clones and lacks some. V, J and clone size are those of that table, while D and trimming were read from the DNA. The data show approximately 110,000 clones, around 82% seen once. V was pared by 6 bases and J by 0 bases, with 9 bases between. This CDR3 comprises 14 residues. Germline V gene sequence: CDR1 SNHLY, CDR2 FYNNEI. Sequencing used peripheral blood. The origin of this receptor is a human donor in a cohort sampled during active or convalescent COVID-19. The chain joins TRBV2 to TRBJ1-5; D remains ambiguous. CDR3 sequence reads: CASRLTVSNQPQHF. For the CDR3, the DNA is TGTGCCAGCAGACTCACAGTTAGCAATCAGCCCCAGCATTTT.